The present TCR beta chain was sequenced within a study of breast tumors, draining lymph nodes, adjacent tissues. Axillary draining lymph nodes of breast cancer patients supplied the node samples. This clonotype was found many times. TCRdb called the multiplex PCR reads again in MiXCR, with one record for every CDR3 protein. The sample has about 100,000 distinct CDR3 sequences; 21% are singletons. Germline-derived CDR1 and CDR2 are SGHAT and FQDESV (reference sequence). The CDR3 contains 19 residues. Trimming removed 6 bases from V and 4 bases from J; junction bases left unmatched: 21. The V and J genes are TRBV11-1 and TRBJ2-3, with 8 positions matching TRBD2. This clonotype originated in a female donor with breast cancer. Some clones in this sample may be carry-over from other donors' samples. Sample: axillary lymph node tissue. The CDR3 reads CASRRGFITGGPFADTQYF. The CDR3 DNA is TGTGCCAGCAGAAGGGGCTTTATAACGGGGGGGCCGTTCGCAGATACGCAGTATTTT.